This TCR beta chain derives from a study of blood T cell repertoires in COVID-19. Some clones are missing from TCRdb's copy, which holds only in-frame ones; the method was immunoSEQ multiplex PCR. The repertoire holds some 170,000 clones, with 84% as singletons. The J segment lost 5 bases and the V segment lost 5 bases, leaving 7 bases of the junction unmatched. CDR1 and CDR2 from the germline V gene are SGHRS and YFSETQ. This CDR3 has 14 amino acids. This chain links TRBV5-1 with TRBJ2-7; 10 nucleotides line up with TRBD1. Material: PBMCs or T cells enriched from blood (not recorded which). The receptor was isolated from a man in his fifties who had recovered from COVID-19. The CDR3 DNA sequence: TGCGCCAGCAGTCCAAGACAGGGGGCCGACGAGCAGTACTTC. Translated: CASSPRQGADEQYF.